This T cell receptor beta chain was found in a study of beta chain features in type 1 diabetes. With 1 base clipped from V and 10 bases from J, the junction kept 9 bases outside the gene matches. The CDR3 contains 14 residues. Germline values: CDR1 SGHTA, CDR2 FQGNSA. Expressed TCRB transcripts were sequenced after all isolated RNA was converted to cDNA. Generated by immunoSEQ multiplex PCR, the TCRdb table keeps only in-frame clones and is missing some. The data show about 930,000 clones, roughly 15% seen once. Sequencing used naive CD4+ T cells from blood. The source is a woman aged 18-29 years in good health. This chain connects TRBV7-2 to TRBJ1-2, with 7 bases identical to TRBD1. The CDR3 sequence is CASSLGLDRRDYTF. The DNA of the CDR3 is TGTGCCAGCAGCTTAGGGCTGGACAGGAGGGACTACACCTTC. The full variable domain, in which reference TRBV7-2 and TRBJ1-2 provide the parts outside the CDR3, is GAGVSQSPSNKVTEKGKDVELRCDPISGHTALYWYRQSLGQGLEFLIYFQGNSAPDKSGLPSDRFSAERTGGSVSTLTIQRTQQEDSAVYLCASSLGLDRRDYTFGSGTRLTVV.